The next 20 T cell receptor beta chains were all read from a single sample in a study of blood T cell repertoires in COVID-19. Profiling relied on immunoSEQ multiplex PCR, and the TCRdb table lists in-frame clones only, not all of them. The table shows more than 45,000 clones, with around 84% occurring only once. Sequencing was done on a sample of peripheral blood. Receptors originate from an elderly woman with COVID-19, enrolled during active disease.

The chain carries TRBV18 and TRBJ2-2; perhaps TRBD2 as D (6 bases). Germline V lookup: CDR1 KGHSH, CDR2 LQKENI. The V and J ends lost 2 bases and 2 bases respectively, with 9 bases between them. This CDR3 has 15 amino acids. DNA for the CDR3: TGTGCCAGCTCACCAGGAGGGCCTAACACCGGGGAGCTGTTTTTT. Translated: CASSPGGPNTGELFF.

This rearrangement joins TRBV5-1 to TRBJ2-1; D possibly corresponds to TRBD2 (7 bases). Germline loops: CDR1 SGHRS, CDR2 YFSETQ. CDR3 size: 15 residues. V dropped 4 bases and J dropped 4 bases, with 15 bases sitting between them. This CDR3 is CASSKTGRDYNEQFF. CDR3 coding DNA: TGCGCCAGCAGCAAAACAGGGAGGGATTACAATGAGCAGTTCTTC.

This chain links TRBV7-2 with TRBJ1-1; 8 bases match TRBD1. CDR3 length equals 14 residues. With V trimmed by 3 bases and J by 1 base, 1 base remained unmatched. CDR1 and CDR2 from the germline V gene are SGHTA and FQGNSA. The CDR3 nucleotides are TGTGCCAGCAGCTTGGGGACAGGGAACACTGAAGCTTTCTTT. It yields the protein CASSLGTGNTEAFF.

The chain has TRBV7-9 and TRBJ1-2, with D uncertain. Germline V gene data show CDR1 as SEHNR and CDR2 as FQNEAQ (reference sequence). Trimming left V 3 bases short and J 3 bases short, with 17 bases between. CDR3 length: 16 residues. The CDR3 DNA reads as TGTGCCAGCAGCTTGGAGGGAGGGCTTAAAGACTATGGCTACACCTTC. Translation gives CASSLEGGLKDYGYTF.

This chain links TRBV27 with TRBJ1-4, with TRBD1 matching over 8 bases. The CDR3 has 15 amino acids. Germline CDR1 reads MNHEY; CDR2 reads SMNVEV (reference sequence). J lost 6 bases, V lost 6 bases, and 9 bases had no gene match. The CDR3 bases are TGTGCCAGCAGGGACAGGGCGTCGGGAGATGAAAAACTGTTTTTT. It is translated as CASRDRASGDEKLFF.

The rearrangement uses TRBV11-2 and TRBJ1-4; TRBD1 might be the D (5 bases). The CDR3 sequence is 15 residues long. Trimming took off 5 bases at V and 8 bases at J, with 18 bases between the two ends. Germline V gene sequence: CDR1 SGHAT, CDR2 FQNNGV. CDR3 DNA: TGTGCCAGCAGCCGCTTCCTGACCTCAGGGGAAAAACTGTTTTTT. As protein: CASSRFLTSGEKLFF. Full variable domain (rest looked up from reference TRBV11-2 and TRBJ1-4): EAGVAQSPRYKIIEKRQSVAFWCNPISGHATLYWYQQILGQGPKLLIQFQNNGVVDDSQLPKDRFSAERLKGVDSTLKIQPAKLEDSAVYLCASSRFLTSGEKLFFGSGTQLSVL.

This clone was seen a single time. The chain employs TRBV18 and TRBJ1-1; TRBD1 aligns across 8 bases. The CDR3 has 15 residues. The V gene end was trimmed by 4 bases and the J gene end by 7 bases; junction bases not matched to a gene: 11. Germline CDR1 KGHSH, CDR2 LQKENI. CDR3 DNA: TGTGCCAGCTCACAAGATTCCGGGACAGGAATTGAAGCTTTCTTT. Translating it yields CASSQDSGTGIEAFF. Together with reference TRBV18 and TRBJ1-1, the CDR3 gives the full variable domain: NAGVMQNPRHLVRRRGQEARLRCSPMKGHSHVYWYRQLPEEGLKFMVYLQKENIIDESGMPKERFSAEFPKEGPSILRIQQVVRGDSAAYFCASSQDSGTGIEAFFGQGTRLTVV.

This clone was detected once. This sequence joins TRBV11-3 and TRBJ2-7, with TRBD2 as a possible D gene (6 bases). The CDR3 sequence is 15 residues long. V was shortened by 2 bases and J by 0 bases, with 11 bases between the two germline ends. The germline gives CDR1 SGHNT, CDR2 YENEEA. The CDR3 sequence is CASSLSAGSSYEQYF. For the CDR3, the DNA is TGTGCCAGCAGCTTATCGGCGGGAAGCTCCTACGAGCAGTACTTC.

The gene calls are TRBV7-9 and TRBJ2-1; TRBD2 agrees at 7 bases. CDR1 is SEHNR and CDR2 is FQNEAQ in the germline V gene (reference sequence). The CDR3 consists of 17 residues. After removal of 5 bases from V and 1 base from J, the junction contained 11 bases not matched to a gene. DNA for the CDR3: TGTGCCAGCAGCCCCCGGGGCGGGAGTATTTCCTACAATGAGCAGTTCTTC. Translation: CASSPRGGSISYNEQFF.

This chain connects TRBV11-2 to TRBJ2-7; TRBD2 matches at 9 bases. Germline CDR1 is SGHAT and CDR2 is FQNNGV. V lost 0 bases, J lost 2 bases, and 2 bases stayed unmatched. The CDR3 loop spans 15 amino acids. The CDR3 sequence is CASSLEAGGTYEQYF. The CDR3 region has the DNA TGTGCCAGCAGCTTAGAGGCGGGGGGGACCTACGAGCAGTACTTC.

This clone was detected only a few times. V usage is TRBV27 and J usage is TRBJ1-1; D gene ambiguous. Trimming left V 6 bases short and J 0 bases short, with 11 bases between. The germline V gene has CDR1 MNHEY and CDR2 SMNVEV (reference sequence). The CDR3 is 14 amino acids. CDR3: CASSPSYMNTEAFF. The CDR3 coding sequence is TGTGCCAGCAGCCCTAGTTATATGAACACTGAAGCTTTCTTT.

This clone was found once. In nucleotides, the CDR3 is TGTGCCAGCAGCGCCGCTGCGGGAGATACGCAGTATTTT. Its protein product is CASSAAAGDTQYF. The J gene is TRBJ2-3, the V gene TRBV7-3; D possibly corresponds to TRBD2 (5 bases). The CDR3 is 13 residues long. Between the trimmed V and J ends, which lost 5 bases and 5 bases, there was a span of 11 bases. Looked up from germline, CDR1 is SGHTA and CDR2 is FQGTGA.

This chain connects TRBV12-5 to TRBJ2-1; 12 positions match TRBD2. V lost 5 bases and J lost 7; bases outside the gene matches: 6. Germline CDR1 and CDR2: LGHNT and FRNRAP. The CDR3 runs 15 residues. CDR3 sequence (DNA): TGTGCTAGTGGTCCCTTCGGGACTAGCGGGAATGAGCAGTTCTTC. It encodes CASGPFGTSGNEQFF.

This clone came up once. The chain has TRBV18 and TRBJ1-4; TRBD1 aligns across 12 bases. The CDR3 runs to 19 residues. Germline V gives CDR1 KGHSH, CDR2 LQKENI. V trimming: 0 bases; J trimming: 4 bases; junction bases outside the gene matches: 9. The CDR3 coding sequence is TGTGCCAGCTCACCACCGGGACAGGGGGCTCTACACTTTAATGAAAAACTGTTTTTT. Translation gives CASSPPGQGALHFNEKLFF.

V usage is TRBV19 and J usage is TRBJ2-4; 10 bases fit TRBD1. Per germline, CDR1 LNHDA and CDR2 SQIVND (reference sequence). V trimming: 3 bases; J trimming: 0 bases; junction bases outside the gene matches: 8. This CDR3 region has 18 residues. DNA for the CDR3: TGTGCCAGTAGTATTCTGCGACAGGGGGCGATAGCCAAAAACATTCAGTACTTC. This codes for CASSILRQGAIAKNIQYF.

The chain has TRBV5-8 and TRBJ2-3; TRBD2 is a possible D gene (5 bases). CDR3 length: 14 amino acids. The germline gives CDR1 SGHTS, CDR2 YDEGEE. The V end lost 1 base, the J end lost 4 bases, and 10 bases lay between the germline ends. The CDR3: CASSLRGSADTQYF. The CDR3 coding sequence is TGTGCCAGCAGCTTGCGGGGTTCTGCAGATACGCAGTATTTT.

The V call is TRBV12-3 or TRBV12-4, the J call TRBJ1-1; possible D gene TRBD1, 5 bases. The CDR3 extends over 12 amino acids. V was cut by 6 bases and J by 6 bases, with 11 bases left in between. CDR3 DNA sequence: TGTGCCAGCAGCGGGGGATATTCTGAAGCTTTCTTT. This sequence encodes CASSGGYSEAFF.

This clone showed up just a few times. This chain uses TRBV10-3 with TRBJ2-1; TRBD2 agrees at 10 bases. The ends lost 6 bases at V and 0 bases at J; junction bases unmatched: 2. From germline, CDR1 is ENHRY and CDR2 SYGVKD. CDR3 length: 15 amino acids. DNA for the CDR3: TGTGCCATCAGGCCTAGCGGGAGCTCCTACAATGAGCAGTTCTTC. It codes for CAIRPSGSSYNEQFF.

The chain carries TRBV6-1 and TRBJ1-3, with 8 bases fitting TRBD1. The CDR3 length is 18 residues. CDR1 MNHNS and CDR2 SASEGT come from the germline V gene. Trimming at V came to 2 bases and at J to 4 bases, leaving 13 bases not matched to a gene. CDR3 in DNA: TGTGCCAGCAGTGAATACACTCCAGGGACAGGCATCGGAAACACCATATATTTT. Protein product: CASSEYTPGTGIGNTIYF.

V gene TRBV9 combines with J gene TRBJ2-2, with 9 bases fitting TRBD1. The CDR3 sequence is 16 residues long. Germline V lookup: CDR1 SGDLS, CDR2 YYNGEE. The V segment lost 1 base and the J segment 4 bases; nucleotides outside the gene matches: 5. This CDR3 is CASSVTQTGGTGELFF. CDR3 DNA: TGTGCCAGCAGCGTAACCCAGACAGGGGGCACCGGGGAGCTGTTTTTT.